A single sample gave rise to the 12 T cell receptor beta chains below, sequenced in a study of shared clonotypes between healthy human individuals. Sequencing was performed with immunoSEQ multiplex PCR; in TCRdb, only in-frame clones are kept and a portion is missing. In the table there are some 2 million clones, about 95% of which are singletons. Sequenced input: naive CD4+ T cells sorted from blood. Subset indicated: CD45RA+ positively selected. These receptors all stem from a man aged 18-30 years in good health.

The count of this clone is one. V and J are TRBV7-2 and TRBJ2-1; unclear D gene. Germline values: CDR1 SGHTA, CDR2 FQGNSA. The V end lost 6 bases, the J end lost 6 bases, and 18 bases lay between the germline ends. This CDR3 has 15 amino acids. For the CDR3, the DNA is TGTGCCAGCAGACGCATTAGTGGGATCTTCAATGAGCAGTTCTTC. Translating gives CASRRISGIFNEQFF.

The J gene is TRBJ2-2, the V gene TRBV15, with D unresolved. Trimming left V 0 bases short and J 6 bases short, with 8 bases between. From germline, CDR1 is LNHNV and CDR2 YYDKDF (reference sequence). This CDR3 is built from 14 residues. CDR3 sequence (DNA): TGTGCCACCAGCAGAGATTTCGGGTCCGGGGAGCTGTTTTTT. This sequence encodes CATSRDFGSGELFF.

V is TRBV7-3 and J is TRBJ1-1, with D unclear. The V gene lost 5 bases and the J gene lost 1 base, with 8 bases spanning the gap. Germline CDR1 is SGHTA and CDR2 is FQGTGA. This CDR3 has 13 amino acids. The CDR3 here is CASSIQENTEAFF. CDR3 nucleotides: TGTGCCAGCAGCATTCAGGAGAACACTGAAGCTTTCTTT.

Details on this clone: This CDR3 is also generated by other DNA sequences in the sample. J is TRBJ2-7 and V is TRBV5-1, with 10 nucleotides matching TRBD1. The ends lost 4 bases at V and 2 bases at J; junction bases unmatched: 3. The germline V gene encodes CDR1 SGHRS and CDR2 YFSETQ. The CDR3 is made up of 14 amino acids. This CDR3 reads CASSVGQGAYEQYF. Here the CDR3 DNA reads TGCGCCAGCAGCGTCGGACAGGGGGCCTACGAGCAGTACTTC.

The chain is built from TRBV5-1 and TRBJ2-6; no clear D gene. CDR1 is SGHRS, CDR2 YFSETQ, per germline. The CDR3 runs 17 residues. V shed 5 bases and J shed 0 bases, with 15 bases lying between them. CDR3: CASRNDPTDSGANVLTF. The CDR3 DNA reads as TGCGCCAGCAGGAATGACCCCACGGACTCTGGGGCCAACGTCCTGACTTTC.

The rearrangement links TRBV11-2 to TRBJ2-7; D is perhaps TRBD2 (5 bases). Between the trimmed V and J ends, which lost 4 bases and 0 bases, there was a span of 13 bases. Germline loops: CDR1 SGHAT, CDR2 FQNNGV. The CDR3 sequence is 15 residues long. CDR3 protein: CASSSSPGGSYEQYF. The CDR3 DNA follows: TGTGCCAGCAGCTCCAGCCCCGGAGGCTCCTACGAGCAGTACTTC. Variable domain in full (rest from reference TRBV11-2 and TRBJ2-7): EAGVAQSPRYKIIEKRQSVAFWCNPISGHATLYWYQQILGQGPKLLIQFQNNGVVDDSQLPKDRFSAERLKGVDSTLKIQPAKLEDSAVYLCASSSSPGGSYEQYFGPGTRLTVT.

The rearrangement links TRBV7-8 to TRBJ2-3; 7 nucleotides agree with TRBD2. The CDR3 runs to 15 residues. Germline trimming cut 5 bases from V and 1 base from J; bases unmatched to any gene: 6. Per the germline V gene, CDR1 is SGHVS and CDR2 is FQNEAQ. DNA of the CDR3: TGTGCCAGCAGCATTACTGGGGGGGGCACAGATACGCAGTATTTT. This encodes CASSITGGGTDTQYF.

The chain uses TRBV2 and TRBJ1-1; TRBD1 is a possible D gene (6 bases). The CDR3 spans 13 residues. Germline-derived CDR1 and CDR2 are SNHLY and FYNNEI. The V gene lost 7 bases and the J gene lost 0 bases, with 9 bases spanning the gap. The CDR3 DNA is TGTGCCAGCATCGGGACACTGAACACTGAAGCTTTCTTT. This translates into CASIGTLNTEAFF.

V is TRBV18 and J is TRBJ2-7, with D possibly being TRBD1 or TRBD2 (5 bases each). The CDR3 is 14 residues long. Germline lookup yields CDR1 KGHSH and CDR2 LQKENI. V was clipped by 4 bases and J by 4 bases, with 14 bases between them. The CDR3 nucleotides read TGTGCCAGCTCACGAGGGGACGTGGGTTACGAGCAGTACTTC. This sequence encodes CASSRGDVGYEQYF. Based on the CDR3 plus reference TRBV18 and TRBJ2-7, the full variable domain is NAGVMQNPRHLVRRRGQEARLRCSPMKGHSHVYWYRQLPEEGLKFMVYLQKENIIDESGMPKERFSAEFPKEGPSILRIQQVVRGDSAAYFCASSRGDVGYEQYFGPGTRLTVT.

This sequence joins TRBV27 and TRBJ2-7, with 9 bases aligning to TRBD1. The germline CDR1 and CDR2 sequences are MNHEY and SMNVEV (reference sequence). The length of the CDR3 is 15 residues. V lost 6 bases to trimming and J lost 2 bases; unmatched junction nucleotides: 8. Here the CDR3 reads CASSLRTGETYEQYF. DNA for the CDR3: TGTGCCAGCAGCCTACGGACAGGGGAGACCTACGAGCAGTACTTC.

CDR3 protein: CASSEGQPIPSYEQYF. The CDR3, as DNA: TGCGCCAGCAGCGAGGGACAGCCCATACCCTCCTACGAGCAGTACTTC. This rearrangement joins TRBV5-1 to TRBJ2-7; 7 bases line up with TRBD1. Trimming removed 4 bases from V and 0 bases from J; junction bases left unmatched: 10. CDR3 length equals 16 residues. Germline CDR1 and CDR2: SGHRS and YFSETQ.

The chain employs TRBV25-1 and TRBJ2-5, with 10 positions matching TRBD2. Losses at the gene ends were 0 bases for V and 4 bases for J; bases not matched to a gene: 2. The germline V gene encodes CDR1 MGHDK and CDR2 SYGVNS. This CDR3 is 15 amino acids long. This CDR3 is CASSEYKREGETQYF. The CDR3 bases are TGTGCCAGCAGTGAATATAAGCGGGAGGGAGAGACCCAGTACTTC. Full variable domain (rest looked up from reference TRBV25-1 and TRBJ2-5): EADIYQTPRYLVIGTGKKITLECSQTMGHDKMYWYQQDPGMELHLIHYSYGVNSTEKGDLSSESTVSRIRTEHFPLTLESARPSHTSQYLCASSEYKREGETQYFGPGTRLLVL.